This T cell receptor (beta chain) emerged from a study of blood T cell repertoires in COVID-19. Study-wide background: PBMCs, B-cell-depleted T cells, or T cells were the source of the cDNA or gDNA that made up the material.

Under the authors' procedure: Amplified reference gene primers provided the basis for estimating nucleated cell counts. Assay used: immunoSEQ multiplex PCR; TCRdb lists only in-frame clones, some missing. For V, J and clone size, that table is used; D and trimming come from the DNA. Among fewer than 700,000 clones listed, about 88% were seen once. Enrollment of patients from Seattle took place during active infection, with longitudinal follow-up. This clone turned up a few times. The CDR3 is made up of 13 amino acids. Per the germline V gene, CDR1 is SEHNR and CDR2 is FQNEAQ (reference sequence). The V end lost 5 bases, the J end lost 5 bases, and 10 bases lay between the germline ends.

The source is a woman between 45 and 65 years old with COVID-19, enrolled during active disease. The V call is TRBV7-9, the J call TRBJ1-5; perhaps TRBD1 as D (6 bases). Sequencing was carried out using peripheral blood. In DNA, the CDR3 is TGTGCCAGCAGCCAGGACAGTCATCAGCCCCAGCATTTT. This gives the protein CASSQDSHQPQHF. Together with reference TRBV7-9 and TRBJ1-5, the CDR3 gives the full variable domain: DTGVSQNPRHKITKRGQNVTFRCDPISEHNRLYWYRQTLGQGPEFLTYFQNEAQLEKSRLLSDRFSAERPKGSFSTLEIQRTEQGDSAMYLCASSQDSHQPQHFGDGTRLSIL.